Listed below are T cell receptor beta chains from one sample, sequenced in a study of patients and donors after allogeneic stem cell transplantation. TCRdb itself ran the RT-PCR reads through MiXCR, one entry per CDR3 protein. This table holds approximately 200,000 distinct CDR3 sequences, around 41% found once. Sequenced material: blood, either unsorted or a sorted T cell fraction (not recorded which). Receptors were obtained from a human donor who was either an allogeneic HSCT recipient or a stem cell or donor lymphocyte infusion donor (not recorded which). It is not recorded whose cells these are; they may come from a transplant donor. The CDR3 runs from the conserved cysteine through the conserved F or W. Each record gives: V gene, clone size, J gene, D gene, CDR3 DNA, CDR3 protein. D genes are given only for firm matches. Size values are once, few and many counts, or a class for expanded clones, and some rows have none.

TRBV20-1	NA	TRBJ1-5	NA	TGCAGTGCTAGAGACAGGGGAGAAAAGCCCCAGCATTTT	CSARDRGEKPQHF
TRBV11-3	NA	TRBJ2-1	NA	TGTGCCAGCAGCTCCGGACTCGTGCAGTTCTTC	CASSSGLVQFF
TRBV29-1	few	TRBJ1-4	NA	TGCAGCGTTGAAGATCTGGGACTCCAATATGCAACTAATGAAAAACTGTTTTTT	CSVEDLGLQYATNEKLFF
TRBV29-1	few	TRBJ1-2	NA	TGCAGCGTTGTGGTGCAGGGGATTAGCTATGGCTACACCTTC	CSVVVQGISYGYTF
TRBV7-6	few	TRBJ1-2	NA	TGTGCCAGCAGCTTACCCTGGGGAGCTAACTATGGCTACACCTTC	CASSLPWGANYGYTF
TRBV4-1	NA	TRBJ1-5	NA	TGCGCCAGCAGCCTCGTCGACAGGAGCCATCAGCCCCAGCATTTT	CASSLVDRSHQPQHF
TRBV18	few	TRBJ2-5	NA	TGTGCCAGCTCGGAGGGCCACCAAGAGACCCAGTACTTC	CASSEGHQETQYF
TRBV6-5	NA	TRBJ1-5	NA	TGTGCCAGCAGTCCCCTGGGGCAGGGGAATCAGCCCCAGCATTTT	CASSPLGQGNQPQHF
TRBV11-2	NA	TRBJ2-7	NA	TGTGCCAGCAGCGACGCCGGGACAACGGCCTACGAGCAGTACTTC	CASSDAGTTAYEQYF
TRBV9	few	TRBJ1-2	NA	TGTGCCAGCAGCGTAGAGGCCAGTAACTATGGCTACACCTTC	CASSVEASNYGYTF
TRBV11-2	NA	TRBJ1-2	NA	TGTGCCAGCAGCACCGTCCCTGCGGGCGGCTACACCTTC	CASSTVPAGGYTF
TRBV5-1	NA	TRBJ1-2	NA	TGTGCCAGCAGCTTGACACCGAACTATGGCTACACCTTC	CASSLTPNYGYTF
TRBV24-1	NA	TRBJ1-1	NA	TGTGCCACCAGTGATACAAACAGGGAATTCGCTTTCTTT	CATSDTNREFAFF
TRBV20-1	NA	TRBJ1-1	NA	TGCAGTGCCGAGAGGCCGGGACACCGGTACGAAGCTTTCTTT	CSAERPGHRYEAFF
TRBV24-1	NA	TRBJ2-5	TRBD2	TGTGCCACCAGTGATCCGGGACTAGCGGACCAAGAGACCCAGTACTTC	CATSDPGLADQETQYF
TRBV5-1	few	TRBJ1-1	NA	TGCGCCAGCCGGGCCGGAATGGGCACTGAAGCTTTCTTT	CASRAGMGTEAFF
TRBV30	few	TRBJ1-1	NA	TGTGCCTGGATCGGACTTCTGGGGATTGAAGCTTTCTTT	CAWIGLLGIEAFF
TRBV20-1	few	TRBJ1-1	NA	TGCAGTGCGAGGAGGCCGTTGAACACTGAAGCTTTCTTT	CSARRPLNTEAFF
TRBV7-9	NA	TRBJ2-3	NA	TGTGCCAGCAGCAGAGATACGCAGTATTTT	CASSRDTQYF
TRBV6-6	few	TRBJ1-1	TRBD1	TGTGCCAGCAGTTACCGGCAGGGGGTCACTGAAGCTTTCTTT	CASSYRQGVTEAFF
TRBV27	few	TRBJ2-7	NA	TGTGCCAGCAGTTTACTCGGGAATGGAGAGCAGTACTTC	CASSLLGNGEQYF
TRBV5-1	NA	TRBJ2-7	TRBD2	TGCGCCAGCAGCTTGTGGGCTAGCGGGAAATTTTACGAGCAGTACTTC	CASSLWASGKFYEQYF
TRBV6-5	NA	TRBJ1-6	NA	TGTGCCAGCAGTTACCAGGACACCGATAATTCACCCCTCCACTTT	CASSYQDTDNSPLHF
TRBV30	few	TRBJ1-2	NA	TGTGCCTGGAGTGTACTTTCCGGGGACGGGTATGGCTACACCTTC	CAWSVLSGDGYGYTF
TRBV4-2	few	TRBJ2-5	NA	TGTGCCAGCAGCCGGGGGACGGTCCAAGAGACCCAGTACTTC	CASSRGTVQETQYF
TRBV9	NA	TRBJ1-3	NA	TGTGCCAGCAGCTCTCGCCCGGGCGGAAACACCATATATTTT	CASSSRPGGNTIYF
TRBV19	NA	TRBJ1-3	NA	TGTGCCAGTAGTATCGGCTCTGGAAACACCATATATTTT	CASSIGSGNTIYF
TRBV20-1	NA	TRBJ2-7	TRBD1	TGCAGTGCTAGTCCACCCTGGGACAGCTACGAGCAGTACTTC	CSASPPWDSYEQYF
TRBV2	NA	TRBJ2-7	NA	TGTGCCAGCAGTGAAGCGACTGGGGCGGATCAGTACTTC	CASSEATGADQYF
TRBV5-6	few	TRBJ1-6	NA	TGTGCCAGCAGCTCACATGGACGGGGGATATCACCCCTCCACTTT	CASSSHGRGISPLHF
TRBV7-8	NA	TRBJ1-3	TRBD1	TGTGCCAGCAGACTGGGGACAGGGGGTTCAGGAAACACCATATATTTT	CASRLGTGGSGNTIYF
TRBV5-1	NA	TRBJ2-7	NA	TGCGCCAGCAGCCCGAGCCTAGACGAGCAGTACTTC	CASSPSLDEQYF
TRBV4-1	NA	TRBJ1-2	TRBD1	TGCGCCAGCAGCCAAGATCAGGGACAGAACTATGGCTACACCTTC	CASSQDQGQNYGYTF
TRBV2	NA	TRBJ1-4	NA	TGTGCCAGCGCGAGACAAAGACTGTTTTTT	CASARQRLFF
TRBV5-1	NA	TRBJ1-2	NA	TGCGCCAGCAGCTTTGGACAGAGGACCGTATATGGCTACACCTTC	CASSFGQRTVYGYTF
TRBV12-3/TRBV12-4	many	TRBJ2-7	NA	TGTGCCAGCACCCCGGGTGGAAGATCCTACGAGCAGTACTTC	CASTPGGRSYEQYF
TRBV6-2/TRBV6-3	few	TRBJ1-5	TRBD1	TGTGCCAGCAGTTACGCCGGGACAGGGTGGCAGCCCCAGCATTTT	CASSYAGTGWQPQHF
TRBV5-1	NA	TRBJ2-3	NA	TGCGCCAGCAGCCTCCACCTTAGCACAGATACGCAGTATTTT	CASSLHLSTDTQYF
TRBV29-1	NA	TRBJ1-1	NA	TGCAGCGCTCTCGGGGGCCAAATGAACACTGAAGCTTTCTTT	CSALGGQMNTEAFF
TRBV5-1	few	TRBJ1-1	NA	TGCGCCAGCAGCACGAGGGGGAACACTGAAGCTTTCTTT	CASSTRGNTEAFF
TRBV7-2	NA	TRBJ1-4	NA	TGTGCCAGCAGCTTAGTGGGGGCCCGAGAAAAACTGTTTTTT	CASSLVGAREKLFF
TRBV2	few	TRBJ1-2	NA	TGTGCCAGCAGGGTCAGTTTCTCTACGGTACTGGACGGCTATGGCTACACCTTC	CASRVSFSTVLDGYGYTF
TRBV6-1	few	TRBJ1-6	NA	TGTGCCAGCATCGTCTCACAAAGAGGGGCCTATAATTCACCCCTCCACTTT	CASIVSQRGAYNSPLHF
TRBV7-3	NA	TRBJ1-4	NA	TGTGCCAGCAGCCCCGGTGGACTGAGCCGAGGAAAACTGTTTTTT	CASSPGGLSRGKLFF
TRBV15	NA	TRBJ1-2	NA	TGTGCCACCAGCACTCCGTATGGCTACACCTTC	CATSTPYGYTF
TRBV2	few	TRBJ1-1	TRBD1	TGTGCCAGCGGGACAGGCATGACGACTGAAGCTTTCTTT	CASGTGMTTEAFF
TRBV27	few	TRBJ1-1	NA	TGTGCCAGCAGTTCAGGACGCCCGGCCTCAAAAGCTTTCTTT	CASSSGRPASKAFF
TRBV12-3/TRBV12-4	NA	TRBJ1-5	NA	TGTGCCAGCAGTTGGGAGGCTAGCAATCAGCCCCAGCATTTT	CASSWEASNQPQHF
TRBV6-2/TRBV6-3	NA	TRBJ2-3	NA	TGTGCCAGCAGTTACACTCCCGGGACATCTAGCACAGATACGCAGTATTTT	CASSYTPGTSSTDTQYF
TRBV25-1	NA	TRBJ1-5	TRBD1	TGTGCCAGCAGTGAATCGGGGACAGGGGCCCTATATAGCAATCAGCCCCAGCATTTT	CASSESGTGALYSNQPQHF
TRBV12-3/TRBV12-4	few	TRBJ1-2	NA	TGTGCCAGCAGTTTGCGTCCCGAAAGACAGTTAAACTATGGCTACACCTTC	CASSLRPERQLNYGYTF
TRBV9	few	TRBJ1-1	NA	TGTGCCAGCAGCGGAATAGACACTGAAGCTTTCTTT	CASSGIDTEAFF
TRBV10-3	few	TRBJ1-1	NA	TGTGCCATCAGTGAGAGGGGTCGGATCCTGGGGGACACTGAAGCTTTCTTT	CAISERGRILGDTEAFF
TRBV6-5	few	TRBJ2-5	NA	TGTGCCAGCAGTTACTCGATGCCGGAGACCCAGTACTTC	CASSYSMPETQYF
TRBV20-1	once	TRBJ2-7	TRBD1	TGCAGTGCATGGGGACAGGTGGACGCCTACGAGCAGTACTTC	CSAWGQVDAYEQYF
TRBV29-1	NA	TRBJ1-1	NA	TGCAGCGTCAGACCCCGGATGAACACTGAAGCTTTCTTT	CSVRPRMNTEAFF
TRBV18	NA	TRBJ2-7	NA	TGTGCCAGCTCACCACAGACGCAAGAAAAGCAGTACTTC	CASSPQTQEKQYF
TRBV20-1	few	TRBJ2-1	TRBD2	TGCAGTGCTACCCGGTCTAGCGGGGTTTACAATGAGCAGTTCTTC	CSATRSSGVYNEQFF
TRBV7-2	NA	TRBJ2-1	TRBD2	TGTGCCAGCAGCTCGGGGGGAGCTTGGAGAACGGATGAGCAGTTCTTC	CASSSGGAWRTDEQFF